The T cell receptor beta chain described here comes from a study of blood T cells in healthy people across ages (dated by TCRdb to the mid-2010s). For the wider study: In model experiments, template switching captured about one uniquely barcoded TCR beta cDNA molecule for every two T cells. The study measured age-related changes in TCR beta repertoire diversity using deep sequencing normalized with unique cDNA molecular identifiers. The donors were split into four age groups: young (average about 15 years), middle-aged (about 40), aged (around 67) and long-lived (over 75). Donors of different ages were randomly distributed across sequencing lanes to avoid experimental bias. Two additional independent replicas of 1 million unique cDNA reads from the same blood draw were analyzed for two donors (one aged 18 to 30 and one aged 80 or older). Overall results and qualifications from the work: Because donor CMV infection status was unknown, age-related changes in expanded clonotypes were potentially confounded. Because profiling used bulk unsorted PBMCs, naive and antigen-experienced compartments could not be compared conclusively. Estimates of total diversity based on one million sequenced T cells were considered lower bounds and underestimates. Compared with the aged group, the long-lived group had more naive CD4+ T cells, fewer expanded clones and increased TCR diversity, a pattern suggesting age selection. Observed TCR beta diversity per million T cells fell roughly linearly with age, and a significant reduction was already apparent by age about 43. There was a strong correlation between observed TCR beta diversity and the percentage of naive T cells measured by flow cytometry.

The donors were roughly 40 Caucasian individuals from Russia, aged 6 to 90 years, who were systemically healthy. Ten milliliters of peripheral blood were drawn from each donor into EDTA-treated Vacutainer tubes. PBMCs were isolated by Ficoll-Paque density-gradient centrifugation, with at least 6 million obtained per sample. Trizol reagent was used to extract total RNA from the PBMCs, yielding at least 6 micrograms per sample. Naive CD45RAhigh/CD27high T cell percentages were measured by flow cytometry on a PBMC aliquot from every donor. The CDR3, from cysteine to phenylalanine, totals 16 residues. The retained sequence is limited to the CDR3, 48 bases, with the frame set at the first base. CDR1 is given as LGHNA and CDR2 as YSLEER, both from the germline V gene. V loses 0 bases at its end and J loses 10 bases; junction bases beyond the gene matches: 10. The library relied on 5' RACE. Sequenced using an Illumina HiSeq 2500. The second PCR ran for roughly 6 to 11 cycles and used a J-beta primer mix along with a sample-barcoded 5' primer. A template-switch 5' adaptor carrying 12 random nucleotides introduced a unique molecular identifier onto each TCR beta cDNA molecule. Each sample yielded at least 2.5 million CDR3-containing paired-end reads. All of the RNA was converted into first-strand cDNA using the Mint cDNA synthesis kit, with a TRBC-specific oligonucleotide serving as the primer. Following uracil-DNA glycosylase treatment, a first 18-cycle PCR with universal primers M1SS and BC2_uni_R was performed on all cDNA. In the source study's methods: Each sample was normalized by randomly selecting 1 million high-quality reads, each carrying a distinct molecular identifier. Instead of being binned into consensus sequences, reads with shared molecular identifiers were discarded. MiTCR, set to a Q25 quality threshold and the strictest error-elimination algorithm, was used for CDR3 identification, clonotype clustering and error correction. A nonparametric unseen species model with Euler transformation was used to estimate a lower bound on total TCR beta diversity. In-frame beta chains were kept once TCRdb had trimmed the public reads at Q25 with fastp and called clones with MiXCR. Each entry merges the rows of one CDR3 protein and shows their most common DNA and genes. TCRdb, not the authors, supplied the V and J calls. The sample has about 830,000 distinct CDR3 sequences on record, roughly 64% of them singletons. Clones ranked in the top ten supply approximately 20% of the sample.

For this clonotype: Its antigen has not been determined. No quality values exist for individual bases; no much larger clone is one base distant.

The sequencing input was blood. The chain is assembled from TRBV4-3 and TRBJ2-1; TRBD2 aligns with 9 central bases. This TCR came from a man aged 25-40 years in good health. CDR3 protein: CASSQDVVAGAWEQFF. The nucleotide sequence is TGCGCCAGCAGCCAAGATGTGGTAGCGGGAGCTTGGGAGCAGTTCTTC.